This is a list of T cell receptor beta chains from one sample in a study of radiotherapy plus CTLA-4 blockade in lung cancer. Some clones are missing from TCRdb's copy, which holds only in-frame ones; the method was immunoSEQ multiplex PCR. The sample holds about 80,000 clones, about 79% seen once. The material sequenced was peripheral blood, taken from a patient treated with radiotherapy plus ipilimumab. Receptors were obtained from a human donor with non-small cell lung cancer whose response to radiotherapy plus ipilimumab could not be evaluated. Some clones in this sample may be carry-over from other donors' samples. CDR3s include the opening cysteine and the closing phenylalanine or tryptophan. The D gene is left open where the match is weak. Rows may omit the clone size; those that give it use once, few, many or a size class.

d_call	clone_size	v_call	j_call	cdr3_aa	cdr3_nt
.	once	TRBV18	TRBJ1-5	CASSPSGLRGQPQHF	TGTGCCAGCTCACCCTCGGGATTGCGGGGTCAGCCCCAGCATTTT
TRBD1	once	TRBV6-5	TRBJ2-4	CASSYRQGLAKNIQYF	TGTGCCAGCAGTTACAGACAGGGGTTAGCCAAAAACATTCAGTACTTC
.	.	TRBV14	TRBJ2-4	CASSQPRGFLAKNIQYF	TGTGCCAGCAGCCAACCCAGGGGCTTTCTGGCCAAAAACATTCAGTACTTC
TRBD1	few	TRBV5-1	TRBJ1-4	CASSLMGGTGGTEKLFF	TGCGCCAGCAGCTTGATGGGGGGTACAGGGGGCACTGAAAAACTGTTTTTT
TRBD2	.	TRBV6-1	TRBJ2-3	CASSEALLAGGYTDTQYF	TGTGCCAGCAGTGAAGCGCTCCTAGCGGGGGGGTACACAGATACGCAGTATTTT
TRBD1	.	TRBV19	TRBJ1-5	CASSRGQGNQGPQHF	TGTGCCAGTAGTCGAGGACAGGGCAATCAGGGACCCCAGCATTTT
.	few	TRBV4-2	TRBJ1-1	CASSHRNGDTEAFF	TGTGCCAGCAGCCACCGCAATGGAGACACTGAAGCTTTCTTT
TRBD2	few	TRBV7-3	TRBJ2-1	CASSSLGRAVGNEQFF	TGTGCCAGCAGCTCCCTTGGGAGGGCGGTAGGCAATGAGCAGTTCTTC
TRBD1	.	TRBV7-9	TRBJ1-1	CASSLPQGRKEAFF	TGTGCCAGCAGCCTCCCACAGGGGCGTAAGGAAGCTTTCTTT
TRBD1	few	TRBV2	TRBJ1-5	CASSDRQGNQPQHF	TGTGCCAGCAGTGACCGACAGGGAAATCAGCCCCAGCATTTT
TRBD1	.	TRBV29-1	TRBJ1-2	CSAGVPPGQGAGIYGYTF	TGCAGCGCCGGGGTTCCGCCGGGACAGGGGGCTGGAATCTATGGCTACACCTTC
TRBD2	.	TRBV5-4	TRBJ2-1	CASSPGGTTYNEQFF	TGTGCCAGCAGCCCGGGGGGGACTACCTACAATGAGCAGTTCTTC
TRBD1	few	TRBV6-6	TRBJ1-5	CASSTRTGGRGPQHF	TGTGCCAGCAGTACGAGGACAGGGGGCCGGGGACCCCAGCATTTT
.	.	TRBV6-6	TRBJ2-3	CASSYSSGSTQYF	TGTGCCAGCAGTTACTCGAGCGGCAGTACGCAGTATTTT
.	.	TRBV6-5	TRBJ2-2	CASSEQVTGELFF	TGTGCCAGCAGTGAACAGGTCACCGGGGAGCTGTTTTTT
.	once	TRBV6-1	TRBJ2-1	CASSITYNEQFF	TGTGCCAGCAGTATTACCTACAATGAGCAGTTCTTC
TRBD1	.	TRBV5-1	TRBJ1-1	CASSLGPEGANTEAFF	TGCGCCAGCAGCTTGGGCCCAGAGGGGGCCAACACTGAAGCTTTCTTT